This TCR beta chain was sequenced for a study of cytomegalovirus exposure and HLA in healthy donors (TCRdb year 2017). Context from the whole study: In an earlier analysis of some 550 of the donors, under 300 Gb of sequence data and just under 120 million unique TCR beta sequences from 150 million to 200 million T cells were reported. Roughly 300 gigabases of sequencing data and around 80 million unique TCR sequences made up an early release that covered approximately 700 HLA-typed donors. Among the roughly 400 genotyped donors, 81% belonged to the genetic ancestry cluster associated with self-reported Caucasian donors. The aim of the study was to test whether cataloging public T cell receptors could identify signatures of past pathogen exposure. Using immunosequencing, the study profiled T cell repertoires from 550 to 750 subjects and related those repertoires to cytomegalovirus serostatus. A separate validation cohort of over 95 different subjects was used in addition to the approximately 610-subject first cohort. To predict cytomegalovirus infection status, the study combined high-throughput TCR immunosequencing, statistical association of individual TCRs with disease status, and machine learning. To study patterns of TCR occurrence, a later analysis re-analyzed previously published TCR beta repertoires from 650 to 750 donors and added high-resolution HLA genotyping. The later analysis used no new phenotypic data to find candidate immune exposures, relying instead on TCR beta sequences and their occurrence across donors. An earlier analysis of 587 of the donors used high-throughput TCR beta sequencing to judge whether each TCR beta V gene segment behaved as functional or pseudogenic. Donor age, sex, ethnicity and CMV serostatus were collected together with the repertoire data. A later genetic analysis used genome-wide SNP genotypes for about 65% of the 666 donors, treating that subset as a discovery cohort. All discovery cohort repertoires had been generated using a single sequencing platform. HLA typing covered class I and class II loci at four-digit resolution. The number of typed donors differed by locus: roughly 629-640 for A, B, C, DRB1 and DQB1; approximately 520 for DQA1; approximately 600 for DPA1; and around 450 for DPB1. About 5 DR-DQ haplotypes were handled as single units for association and clustering, since linkage in the cohort was strong. Across some 400 genotyped donors of the cohort, an average of approximately 220,000 unique TCR beta nucleotide sequences per donor were sequenced, and around 19% of those sequences were non-productive. Results and caveats for the whole study, not just this receptor: Linkage disequilibrium might explain the correlated functional status among segregating V segments, but an unknown experimental factor could not be excluded. A later genetic analysis reported fewer N-insertions in productive TCRs among donors in an Asian-associated ancestry cluster than the roughly 690-donor mean. The study gave a list of 150 to 200 TCR beta chains associated with cytomegalovirus. In a later analysis, the rate of TCR association differed among HLA loci, with DRB1 alleles having the most associated TCRs and HLA-C alleles having the fewest. The authors suggested that the approach could potentially be extended to other disease states and immunological phenotypes. Compared with equally common non-associated chains, HLA-associated TCR beta chains in a later analysis were more clonally expanded and had lower generation probabilities. The presence/absence analyses assumed that sequencing depth was roughly uniform across donors, and that assumption may not be true. The classifier was reported to diagnose cytomegalovirus status with high specificity and sensitivity in both the original cohort and the validation cohort. A later analysis reported that several top co-occurrence clusters appeared linked to parvovirus B19, influenza, CMV and Epstein-Barr virus. In a later analysis, most CMV-associated TCR beta chains were found to appear HLA-restricted, with HLA associations seemingly driven largely by CMV exposure. A further reported finding was that TCR beta sequences accurately predicted the HLA-A and HLA-B alleles for most subjects in the first cohort. HLA typing was unavailable for some donors at each locus, so association tests used only the typed subset. In an earlier analysis of 587 of the donors, most TCR beta V segments appeared in productive rearrangements about 87% or about 30% of the time, broadly matching IMGT annotations. CMV serostatus was the only immune exposure information available for the cohort. When HLA alleles, especially DR and DQ, strongly co-occurred, attributing TCR associations to individual alleles was difficult. A cluster of highly shared sequence variants was judged likely to represent a technical artifact of the sequencing pipeline. Most TCR sequences were seen in very few donors, while some public TCRs were found in many individuals. At a false discovery rate of 0.05, a later analysis linked fewer than 20,000 TCR beta sequences to specific HLA alleles. Because counts were too low, roughly 17 rarely observed V segments, including chromosome 9 orphons, were left out of the earlier analysis of several hundred of the donors. The 87-base-pair reads could not distinguish some IMGT-functional V segments, including TRBV6-2 and TRBV6-3, so those segments were excluded. In this cohort, only TCR beta chains were sequenced, and detectable features were limited by the absence of alpha or paired-chain data. In a later genetic analysis, a missense DCLRE1C variant was associated with V-gene and J-gene trimming of TCR beta chains, and the association was replicated in an independent cohort. A few of the identified cytomegalovirus-associated TCR beta chains were confirmed in vitro to be specific for cytomegalovirus antigens.

Receptor libraries were prepared by the immunoSEQ multiplex PCR assay. For the multiplex PCR, a mixture combining 60 forward primers for TCR Vbeta segments and 13 reverse primers for TCR Jbeta segments was used. The CDR3 region of rearranged TCR beta genes was amplified from genomic DNA with a multiplex PCR assay. Amplified TCR beta libraries were sequenced as 87-base-pair reads on the Illumina HiSeq System. From the authors' description of their analysis: Across the roughly 640 repertoires, a later analysis counted some 80 million unique TCR beta chains, some 11 million of which were shared by at least two donors. To remove PCR and sequencing errors, raw reads were error-corrected and collapsed into unique sequences using a nearest-neighbor algorithm that merged closely related sequences. V, D and J gene segments were assigned by aligning CDR3 sequences to IMGT reference sequences. Each retained sequence needed at least a six-nucleotide match to both a V gene segment and a J gene segment. A rearrangement counted as productive if the CDR3 had no stop codons and remained in frame with V and J, and every other rearrangement counted as non-productive. CDR3 was defined by IMGT convention, running from the second conserved V-encoded cysteine to the conserved J-encoded phenylalanine. In an earlier analysis of around 540 of the donors, sequences lacking an unambiguous match to a single V gene segment were excluded. An earlier analysis of fewer than 750 of the donors classified V segments as functional when productive rearrangements were above 56.7% and as segregating when the standard deviation between donors was above 5%. A statistical classification framework was built to diagnose cytomegalovirus status from the catalog of TCR beta chain sequences. V and J gene assignment, in a later analysis, came from comparing TCR nucleotide sequences with IMGT/GENE-DB human TR gene sequences. A later analysis assigned CDR3 sequences and most-parsimonious VDJ recombination scenarios with the TCRdist pipeline. In a later analysis, each TCR beta chain was defined by its CDR3 amino acid sequence together with its V-gene family, and reads without a unique V-gene family were excluded. To address suspected cross-contamination and a sequencing artifact, a later analysis removed approximately 590 highly shared, low-generation-probability nucleotide sequences. A later analysis calculated a clonal expansion index for each public chain from normalized within-repertoire ranks of inferred template counts. In a later analysis, generation probabilities were computed with a VDJ recombination model fitted to out-of-frame rearrangements, and the resulting probabilities were checked against IGoR. A later analysis scored TCR-TCR, TCR-HLA and TCR-CMV co-occurrence with hypergeometric tests, applying a repertoire-size bias correction to TCR pairs. In a later analysis, false discovery rates were estimated by permuting HLA or CMV assignments 20 times. In a later analysis, co-occurring TCRs were grouped with DBSCAN, and TCRdist sequence similarity was added when clustering was performed within HLA-allele-positive subsets. Repertoires with fewer than 30,000 or more than 120,000 public chains, plus five repertoires with anomalous nucleotide sharing, were excluded from co-occurrence clustering. The table was pulled from immuneACCESS by TCRdb, which kept in-frame rearrangements only. Such tables lose some clones; where checked, under half of the loss comes from unresolved V genes, and the rest has no known cause. The D gene and trimming were derived from the DNA, and the V and J assignments and clone size from that table. This sample comprises around 130,000 clones, more than 80% of them detected only once. The ten largest make up about 6.7% of the sample.

The cohort comprised fewer than 750 healthy bone marrow donors. At the time of sampling, all cohort members were nominally healthy, though unrecorded immune exposures were likely present. The donor tested CMV seropositive, placing the donor among the 289 seropositive members of the cohort. Each donor provided a peripheral blood sample, and peripheral blood mononuclear cells were used for TCR beta sequencing. Genomic DNA was extracted from the blood cell samples with the Qiagen DNeasy Blood Extraction Kit. Its CDR3 holds 13 amino acids, cysteine through phenylalanine. Only the CDR3 DNA stays, 39 bases, in frame from base 1. The germline V gene specifies SGHTA as CDR1 and FQGNSA as CDR2. The junction carries 14 bases between V and J, which are trimmed by 6 bases and 9 bases respectively. About this clone: Its antigen has not been determined. The record has no base qualities; no much larger clone is one base away.

The receptor was derived from a woman aged 25 to 39 in good health and CMV-seropositive. The rearranged segments are TRBV7-2 and TRBJ1-4; the D gene remains uncertain. The sequencing sample was made of PBMCs. The CDR3 in this case is CASSLVSPKKLFF. Here is the DNA: TGTGCCAGCAGTCTAGTTAGCCCCAAAAAACTGTTTTTT.